This T cell receptor (beta chain) was found in a study of cytomegalovirus exposure and HLA in healthy donors. Notes on the study in general: Cytomegalovirus association was listed for about 170 TCR beta chains. Later findings reportedly placed an Asian-associated ancestry cluster below the roughly 700-donor mean for N-insertions.

Germline CDR1 and CDR2: SEHNR and FQNEAQ (reference sequence). The CDR3 covers 16 residues. The trim removed 5 bases at V and 2 bases at J, leaving 5 bases unmatched. The PCR employed 60 Vbeta primers together with 13 Jbeta primers. The authors' processing: An analysis that came later counted some 80 million unique TCR beta chains, roughly 11 million shared. Libraries were prepared by immunoSEQ multiplex PCR; TCRdb keeps only in-frame clonotypes and omits some of them. D and trimming come from the DNA, and the V and J calls and clone size come from that table. Among 140,000 to 150,000 clones listed, over 65% were seen once. In regard to this clone: Antigen: not known.

The rearrangement joins TRBV7-9 to TRBJ2-7; the match to TRBD2 covers 14 bases. This TCR came from a man aged 35-49 years in good health and CMV-seropositive. Sequenced: PBMCs. The CDR3 coding sequence is TGTGCCAGCAGCGTCGGGACTAGCGGGAGCCCCTACGAGCAGTACTTC. Translated: CASSVGTSGSPYEQYF.